Listed below are T cell receptor beta chains from one sample, sequenced in a study of T cells expressing NK-cell markers. TCRdb reanalyzed the 5' RACE reads and collapses them to one entry per CDR3 protein, without DNA. The sample totals fewer than 400,000 distinct CDR3 sequences. Sequenced material: blood T cells: a sorted CD56 or NKG2C T cell subset, CD4+ or CD8+ T cells, or bulk PBMC T cells (not recorded which). These receptors all stem from a woman between 50 and 59 years old in good health. CDR3s include the opening cysteine and the closing phenylalanine or tryptophan.

j_call: TRBJ2-7
v_call: TRBV7-9
cdr3_aa: CASSSLDGYEQYF

j_call: TRBJ2-5
v_call: TRBV20-1
cdr3_aa: CSAMRSKGGETQYF

j_call: TRBJ2-5
v_call: TRBV5-1
cdr3_aa: CASSLPLVGQETQYF

j_call: TRBJ2-7
v_call: TRBV19
cdr3_aa: CASSEQVSSYEQYF

j_call: TRBJ2-1
v_call: TRBV20-1
cdr3_aa: CSASWRAGNEQFF

j_call: TRBJ2-1
v_call: TRBV7-8
cdr3_aa: CASSLDPLPYNEQFF

j_call: TRBJ1-2
v_call: TRBV12-3/TRBV12-4
cdr3_aa: CASSTQTGGYGYTF

j_call: TRBJ2-1
v_call: TRBV4-1
cdr3_aa: CASNPSGDYNEQFF

j_call: TRBJ1-4
v_call: TRBV7-9
cdr3_aa: CASSSFMDRKFEKLFF

j_call: TRBJ2-1
v_call: TRBV29-1
cdr3_aa: CSSEGAGGHQFF

j_call: TRBJ2-7
v_call: TRBV24-1
cdr3_aa: CAIGRDKGEQYF

j_call: TRBJ2-5
v_call: TRBV29-1
cdr3_aa: CSGEGSETQYF

j_call: TRBJ2-7
v_call: TRBV5-1
cdr3_aa: CASSLWVASYEQYF

j_call: TRBJ2-3
v_call: TRBV5-1
cdr3_aa: CASETGLVTDTQYF

j_call: TRBJ2-5
v_call: TRBV7-2
cdr3_aa: CASSLVSQVWETQYF

j_call: TRBJ2-1
v_call: TRBV11-3
cdr3_aa: CASSLGLLRKGDNEQFF

j_call: TRBJ2-1
v_call: TRBV5-1
cdr3_aa: CASSLVVTANEQFF

j_call: TRBJ2-1
v_call: TRBV20-1
cdr3_aa: CSASRDKNNEQFF

j_call: TRBJ2-1
v_call: TRBV27
cdr3_aa: CASSFLTSGREVEQFF

j_call: TRBJ2-7
v_call: TRBV27
cdr3_aa: CASSLSGLEQYF

j_call: TRBJ2-3
v_call: TRBV12-3/TRBV12-4
cdr3_aa: CASNDEHARGDTQYF

j_call: TRBJ1-5
v_call: TRBV3-1
cdr3_aa: CASSAGTADSNQPQHF

j_call: TRBJ2-3
v_call: TRBV7-2
cdr3_aa: CASSSTSVGTDTQYF

j_call: TRBJ2-2
v_call: TRBV15
cdr3_aa: CATSSPGQGVPGELFF

j_call: TRBJ2-1
v_call: TRBV7-9
cdr3_aa: CASSREGASGSYNEQFF

j_call: TRBJ2-2
v_call: TRBV27
cdr3_aa: CASSALLARGPGELFF

j_call: TRBJ2-1
v_call: TRBV11-2
cdr3_aa: CASSAEGGKGNEQFF

j_call: TRBJ2-3
v_call: TRBV12-3/TRBV12-4
cdr3_aa: CASSPTQGSDTQYF

j_call: TRBJ1-2
v_call: TRBV15
cdr3_aa: CATSRVGATGGVTF

j_call: TRBJ2-7
v_call: TRBV7-2
cdr3_aa: CASSLGGIWDSSYEQYF

j_call: TRBJ1-5
v_call: TRBV12-5
cdr3_aa: CASGSGTAPNQPQHF

j_call: TRBJ1-4
v_call: TRBV5-1
cdr3_aa: CASTLGGTTLGGEKLFF

j_call: TRBJ2-1
v_call: TRBV21-1
cdr3_aa: CASSDGRARLNEQFF

j_call: TRBJ2-2
v_call: TRBV10-2
cdr3_aa: CASSESRTGELFF

j_call: TRBJ2-1
v_call: TRBV14
cdr3_aa: CASSQERYGYLLANEQFF

j_call: TRBJ1-2
v_call: TRBV6-5
cdr3_aa: CAVLPGHYYGYTF

j_call: TRBJ2-7
v_call: TRBV11-2
cdr3_aa: CASNLVTSGRISYEQYF

j_call: TRBJ1-2
v_call: TRBV9
cdr3_aa: CASSIGPSYTF

j_call: TRBJ2-7
v_call: TRBV18
cdr3_aa: CASSRWTGDVYEQYF

j_call: TRBJ2-5
v_call: TRBV6-1
cdr3_aa: CASSDGPETGVSSQYF

j_call: TRBJ1-6
v_call: TRBV19
cdr3_aa: CASSTRDRTYNSPLHF

j_call: TRBJ2-1
v_call: TRBV20-1
cdr3_aa: CSATGQGARVNEQFF

j_call: TRBJ1-1
v_call: TRBV29-1
cdr3_aa: CSVVVGLFEAFF

j_call: TRBJ2-4
v_call: TRBV10-3
cdr3_aa: CAISEGLAESLAKNIQYF

j_call: TRBJ2-1
v_call: TRBV20-1
cdr3_aa: CSATSHSYNEQFF

j_call: TRBJ1-1
v_call: TRBV12-3/TRBV12-4
cdr3_aa: CASSSVVNTEAFF

j_call: TRBJ2-3
v_call: TRBV6-1
cdr3_aa: CASRKRGVTDTQYF

j_call: TRBJ2-2
v_call: TRBV3-1
cdr3_aa: CASSQAIRTGPESSNTGELFF

j_call: TRBJ1-6
v_call: TRBV12-3/TRBV12-4
cdr3_aa: CASSLALDGFYPLHF

j_call: TRBJ2-7
v_call: TRBV6-6
cdr3_aa: CASSSDSGALSYEQYF

j_call: TRBJ2-1
v_call: TRBV20-1
cdr3_aa: CSARGQGRNEQFF

j_call: TRBJ2-5
v_call: TRBV29-1
cdr3_aa: CSVGDRRFGETQYF

j_call: TRBJ2-2
v_call: TRBV13
cdr3_aa: CASSPAGGPVGELFF

j_call: TRBJ2-1
v_call: TRBV29-1
cdr3_aa: CSLGLGGAYNEQFF